The subject of this entry is one TCR beta chain. Its antigen is not identified. The data were obtained in a study of blood T cells in healthy people across ages. Whole-study findings and limits: As naive T cell percentage varied, TCR beta diversity correlated strongly with it. With unsorted PBMCs, a conclusive comparison of naive versus antigen-experienced cells was not possible.

Every participating donor contributed around 9.5 milliliters of peripheral blood through a draw. Alongside a J-beta primer mix, a sample-barcoded 5' primer served in a second PCR lasting roughly 6 to 11 cycles. Each cDNA molecule was tagged by a template-switch adaptor with 12 random nucleotides. Using its own MiXCR run on the 5' RACE reads, TCRdb lists one record per CDR3 protein. Among around 1,700,000 distinct CDR3 sequences listed, about 28% were seen once. Sequenced input: blood. The sequence came from a woman aged 25 to 45 in good health.

The DNA of the CDR3 is TGCAGTGCTAGAGAGGGGGGGTCTGAAGCTTTCTTT. It codes for CSAREGGSEAFF. The chain links TRBV20-1 to TRBJ1-1, with D possibly being TRBD1 (5 bases). The CDR3 has 12 residues. CDR1 DFQATT and CDR2 SNEGSKA come from the germline V gene (reference sequence). V was pared by 0 bases and J by 6 bases, with 8 bases between.